The sample holds one count of the clone carrying this T cell receptor (beta chain). The V gene end was trimmed by 7 bases and the J gene end by 5 bases; junction bases not matched to a gene: 5. Germline V gene data show CDR1 as SGHRS and CDR2 as YFSETQ. The CDR3 contains 14 residues. This entry is derived from a study of T cell changes during pregnancy in multiple sclerosis. Sequenced by immunoSEQ multiplex PCR; TCRdb stores in-frame clones only, minus some. The sample contains roughly 99,000 clones, under 95% of which appear only once. The chain combines TRBV5-1 with TRBJ1-6; 8 nucleotides align to TRBD1. The sample consisted of peripheral blood, taken in the third trimester of pregnancy. The TCR comes from a female donor in good health, enrolled as a control in a pregnancy study. The CDR3 sequence is CASGQGGNNSPLHF. CDR3 DNA: TGCGCCAGCGGACAGGGCGGGAATAATTCACCCCTCCACTTT.